What follows is one T cell receptor beta chain and its context. V lost 5 bases, J lost 0 bases, and 14 bases stayed unmatched. This CDR3 spans 19 amino acids. Germline lookup yields CDR1 MDHEN and CDR2 SYDVKM. Investigators merged groups given second doses at roughly 4 or roughly 12 weeks. This sample is part of a study of T cell responses to AZD1222 COVID-19 vaccine. Method: immunoSEQ multiplex PCR; TCRdb's copy keeps in-frame clones and lacks some. The table lists 90,000 to 95,000 clones, approximately 90% of them singletons. The material was peripheral blood, obtained 28 days after the second AZD1222 dose. The sequence derives from an adult who received the AZD1222 COVID-19 vaccine. This sequence joins TRBV28 and TRBJ2-3, with 10 bases fitting TRBD2. CDR3 in amino acids: CASSLRFLLAGASTDTQYF. Written as DNA, the CDR3 is TGTGCCAGCAGTCTGCGCTTTCTTCTAGCGGGAGCCAGCACAGATACGCAGTATTTT.